This is a list of T cell receptor beta chains from one sample in a study of human T cells and chemical hapten exposure. TCRdb recomputed calls from the RACE reads with MiXCR, one row per CDR3 protein. The top ten clones hold roughly a tenth of a sample with about 50,000 distinct CDR3 sequences, 9.5% to 10% of them seen once. This material consisted of whole blood, taken in connection with sensitization to the hapten diphenylcyclopropenone (DPC). Every receptor here comes from a woman aged 25-40 years with alopecia areata. Some clones in this sample may be carry-over from other donors' samples. The CDR3 runs from the conserved cysteine through the conserved F or W. The D gene is left open where the match is weak. Size values are once, few and many counts, or a class for expanded clones, and some rows have none.

size | J | V | D | CDR3 | DNA
NA | TRBJ1-5 | TRBV6-1 | NA | CASSEARGRTDSNQPQHF | TGTGCCAGCAGTGAAGCGCGGGGCCGGACAGATAGCAATCAGCCCCAGCATTTT
many | TRBJ2-1 | TRBV7-2 | TRBD2 | CASSLNPSGGSLFF | TGTGCCAGCAGCTTAAACCCTAGCGGGGGATCTCTGTTCTTC
NA | TRBJ2-2 | TRBV11-3 | TRBD2 | CASSLGRGLAGANTGELFF | TGTGCCAGCAGCTTAGGCCGAGGACTAGCGGGGGCGAACACCGGGGAGCTGTTTTTT
NA | TRBJ2-7 | TRBV28 | NA | CASSGYEQYF | TGTGCCAGCAGTGGGTACGAGCAGTACTTC
NA | TRBJ1-1 | TRBV6-2/TRBV6-3 | TRBD1 | CASSRQGMNTEAFF | TGTGCCAGCAGCCGACAGGGGATGAACACTGAAGCTTTCTTT
NA | TRBJ2-2 | TRBV4-1 | TRBD2 | CASSGSGGLTGELFF | TGCGCCAGCAGCGGTAGCGGGGGCCTCACCGGGGAGCTGTTTTTT
few | TRBJ2-1 | TRBV19 | NA | CASSNQRSYNEQFF | TGTGCCAGTAGTAACCAGCGGAGCTACAATGAGCAGTTCTTC
NA | TRBJ2-3 | TRBV30 | TRBD2 | CAWSEKRGSRDTQYF | TGTGCCTGGAGTGAGAAGCGGGGGAGCCGGGATACGCAGTATTTT
NA | TRBJ2-1 | TRBV6-2/TRBV6-3 | TRBD1 | CASSYAGGPGQLF | TGTGCCAGCAGTTACGCAGGGGGACCCGGACAACTCTTC
NA | TRBJ1-6 | TRBV11-1 | NA | CASSPGPVRSPLHF | TGTGCCAGCAGCCCGGGCCCCGTGCGGTCACCCCTCCACTTT
NA | TRBJ1-5 | TRBV6-1 | NA | CASSEARLNQPQHF | TGTGCCAGCAGTGAAGCAAGACTCAATCAGCCCCAGCATTTT
NA | TRBJ1-5 | TRBV28 | TRBD1 | CAIRIGQGGQPQHF | TGTGCCATCAGAATCGGACAGGGAGGACAGCCCCAGCATTTT
many | TRBJ2-3 | TRBV5-1 | NA | CASSLTSTDTQYF | TGCGCCAGCAGCTTAACTAGCACAGATACGCAGTATTTT
many | TRBJ2-7 | TRBV3-1 | NA | CASSPGLVYEQYF | TGTGCCAGCAGCCCCGGACTCGTCTACGAGCAGTACTTC
NA | TRBJ2-7 | TRBV3-1 | NA | CASSQGGEREQYF | TGTGCCAGCAGCCAAGGGGGTGAGCGCGAGCAGTACTTC
NA | TRBJ1-4 | TRBV20-1 | NA | CSAEGPGSEKLFF | TGCAGTGCTGAGGGACCGGGGAGTGAAAAACTGTTTTTT
NA | TRBJ2-2 | TRBV6-2/TRBV6-3 | TRBD1 | CASSYSYPDRESTGELFF | TGTGCCAGCAGTTACTCCTATCCCGACAGGGAAAGCACCGGGGAGCTGTTTTTT
NA | TRBJ2-6 | TRBV5-8 | TRBD1 | CASSSGQPSGANVLTF | TGTGCCAGCAGCTCGGGACAGCCTTCTGGGGCCAACGTCCTGACTTTC
NA | TRBJ1-3 | TRBV9 | NA | CASSVGPPDTIYF | TGTGCCAGCAGCGTAGGGCCCCCGGACACCATATATTTT
NA | TRBJ1-1 | TRBV12-3/TRBV12-4 | NA | CASSLTQGMGEAFF | TGTGCCAGCAGCCTAACACAGGGTATGGGTGAAGCTTTCTTT
many | TRBJ1-3 | TRBV6-1 | NA | CASSERDFSGNTIYF | TGTGCCAGCAGTGAAAGGGACTTCTCTGGAAACACCATATATTTT
many | TRBJ2-7 | TRBV2 | TRBD1 | CASLRSQWTGGEQYF | TGTGCCAGCCTCCGGTCCCAGTGGACAGGGGGTGAGCAGTACTTC
NA | TRBJ1-5 | TRBV3-1 | TRBD1 | CASSRGTGGEQPQHF | TGTGCCAGCAGCCGCGGGACAGGGGGCGAGCAGCCCCAGCATTTT
NA | TRBJ1-6 | TRBV4-1 | NA | CASSEQGPGANSPLHF | TGCGCCAGCAGCGAACAGGGCCCGGGGGCCAATTCACCCCTCCACTTT
many | TRBJ2-3 | TRBV6-1 | TRBD1 | CASRLGQGFIDTQYF | TGTGCCAGCAGACTAGGACAGGGTTTTATAGATACGCAGTATTTT
NA | TRBJ2-3 | TRBV6-2/TRBV6-3 | NA | CASSQRTNTDTQYF | TGTGCCAGCAGTCAAAGAACCAACACAGATACGCAGTATTTT
NA | TRBJ2-3 | TRBV6-4 | NA | CASRPRAIRQYF | TGTGCCAGCAGGCCCAGGGCTATCAGGCAGTATTTT
many | TRBJ1-1 | TRBV14 | NA | CASSRGRNTEAFF | TGTGCCAGCAGCCGAGGGAGGAACACTGAAGCTTTCTTT